The sequence of this T cell receptor (beta chain) was determined in a study of blood T cell repertoires in COVID-19. Across the whole study: Samples taken during acute and convalescent COVID-19 were collected in the United States, Italy and Spain.

Original analysis: Nucleated cell number was recorded as an estimate derived from reference gene primer amplification. Assay: immunoSEQ multiplex PCR; the TCRdb copy retains only in-frame clones and omits some. The V and J calls and the clone size are those of that table, but D and trimming were determined from the DNA. The sample carries roughly 230,000 clones, approximately 86% recorded once. The source is an older woman with active or convalescent COVID-19. The specimen was peripheral blood.

CDR3 DNA: TGTGCCACCAGAACCGGGAGACAGGGCGAGTGGGAGCCCCAGCATTTT. Amino acids: CATRTGRQGEWEPQHF. This chain connects TRBV15 to TRBJ1-5; 7 bases match TRBD1. The germline V gene has CDR1 LNHNV and CDR2 YYDKDF (reference sequence). The CDR3 is made up of 16 amino acids. The V and J ends lost 6 bases and 8 bases, in that order; junction bases with no gene match: 16.